These 13 T cell receptor beta chains originate from one sample sequenced in a study of beta chain features in type 1 diabetes (dated by TCRdb to about 2018). General study outcomes and caveats: A moderate but significant shortening of TCRB CDR3 length was observed in type 1 diabetes patients in all four CD4+ subsets.

The library was obtained by the immunoSEQ multiplex PCR assay. The entire amount of isolated RNA was reverse transcribed using the High Capacity cDNA Reverse Transcription Kit, so the sequenced TCRB transcripts were expressed ones. In its TCRdb copy, this immuneACCESS table keeps in-frame sequences only and misses some clones. Where compared with another copy, unresolved V genes explain less than half of these, and the others have no known cause. The sample records roughly 300,000 clones, about a tenth of which are singletons. Roughly 0.99% of the sample is taken by the ten largest. These TCRs are of unknown antigen specificity. Sequences were obtained from central memory CD4+ T cells from blood. Receptors were obtained from a young man with type 1 diabetes.

This clone was counted a few times. The chain combines TRBV4-1 with TRBJ2-1; D perhaps matches TRBD2 (7 bases). This CDR3 contains 16 residues. The V end was cut by 0 bases, the J end by 7 bases, with 16 bases between. CDR1 is MGHRA, CDR2 YSYEKL, per germline. The CDR3 protein is CASSQDRTGGRNEQFF. CDR3 nucleotides: TGCGCCAGCAGCCAAGATCGAACGGGGGGCCGGAATGAGCAGTTCTTC.

This clone came up a few times. V usage is TRBV7-9 and J usage is TRBJ1-5; 7 bases match TRBD1. There are 15 residues in the CDR3. The V gene end was trimmed by 6 bases and the J gene end by 0 bases; junction bases not matched to a gene: 5. CDR1 and CDR2 (germline): SEHNR, FQNEAQ (reference sequence). CDR3: CASRGTEYSNQPQHF. The CDR3 nucleotides read TGTGCCAGCAGGGGGACAGAGTATAGCAATCAGCCCCAGCATTTT.

In its sample, this clone was seen a few times. The CDR3 loop is CASSLSFMGLAGGYEQYF. The CDR3 nucleotides read TGTGCCAGCAGTTTATCTTTTATGGGGCTAGCGGGGGGATACGAGCAGTACTTC. This chain connects TRBV27 to TRBJ2-7; 11 nucleotides line up with TRBD2. Germline CDR1 reads MNHEY; CDR2 reads SMNVEV (reference sequence). CDR3 length equals 18 residues. The trim removed 0 bases at V and 4 bases at J, leaving 11 bases unmatched.

This clone was seen at least ten times. The chain carries TRBV11-2 and TRBJ2-3, with D possibly being TRBD1 (6 bases). V was clipped by 3 bases and J by 0 bases, with 10 bases between them. The CDR3 has 15 amino acids. CDR1 SGHAT and CDR2 FQNNGV come from the germline V gene. In DNA, the CDR3 is TGTGCCAGCAGCTTGACAGGTCTGAGCACAGATACGCAGTATTTT. Protein product: CASSLTGLSTDTQYF.

A few counts support this clone. V gene TRBV20-1 combines with J gene TRBJ1-2; unclear D gene. The CDR3 loop spans 10 amino acids. V lost 5 bases and J 8 bases, leaving 9 bases between the germline ends. CDR1 is DFQATT, CDR2 SNEGSKA, per germline (reference sequence). DNA for the CDR3: TGCAGTGCTCCAGGACGAGGCTACACCTTC. This sequence encodes CSAPGRGYTF.

V and J are TRBV5-1 and TRBJ2-1; D unresolved. Germline-derived CDR1 and CDR2 are SGHRS and YFSETQ. V was cut by 9 bases and J by 0 bases, with 19 bases left in between. The length of the CDR3 is 16 residues. Written as DNA, the CDR3 is TGCGCCACCTGCCCACAGACGGCAGCCTCCTACAATGAGCAGTTCTTC. Encoded protein: CATCPQTAASYNEQFF.

This clone was counted at least ten times. J is TRBJ2-3 and V is TRBV29-1; 7 nucleotides agree with TRBD1. V lost 7 bases and J lost 3; bases outside the gene matches: 22. Germline CDR1 SQVTM, CDR2 ANQGSEA. This CDR3 contains 18 residues. CDR3 amino acids: CSGIQGITWGMTTDTQYF. In nucleotides, the CDR3 is TGCAGCGGGATACAGGGGATAACGTGGGGAATGACAACAGATACGCAGTATTTT.

This clone was seen a few times. This chain uses TRBV1 with TRBJ2-7. TRBV1 is designated a pseudogene. The CDR3 consists of 16 residues. The CDR3 spells CTSSQGGCHWTCEQYF. Written as DNA, the CDR3 is TGCACCAGCAGCCAAGGAGGTTGCCATTGGACGTGCGAGCAGTACTTC.

This clone appeared a few times. The genes are TRBV30 and TRBJ1-2, with D tentatively TRBD1 (5 bases). Looked up from germline, CDR1 is GTSNPN and CDR2 is SVGIG (reference sequence). The CDR3 covers 15 residues. Trimming stripped 3 bases from V and 4 bases from J, with 18 bases between. DNA for the CDR3: TGTGCCTGGAGCGCTCTCGGAGGGAGGGGCTATGGCTACACCTTC. It encodes CAWSALGGRGYGYTF.

The genes are TRBV27 and TRBJ2-5; no clear D. The CDR3 is 15 residues long. Germline assignment: CDR1 MNHEY and CDR2 SMNVEV (reference sequence). The ends were cut back, 0 bases at V and 5 bases at J, with 13 bases in the middle. CDR3 residues: CASSLSQALRETQYF. The DNA for the CDR3 is TGTGCCAGCAGTTTATCACAAGCTCTGCGGGAGACCCAGTACTTC.

There are a few counts of this clone. This sequence joins TRBV4-3 and TRBJ2-2; D gene ambiguous. V lost 0 bases to trimming and J lost 1 base, with 6 bases between them. CDR1 is LGHNA and CDR2 is YSLEER in the germline V gene. There are 15 residues in the CDR3. CDR3 loop: CASSQDSVNTGELFF. The CDR3 DNA reads TGCGCCAGCAGCCAAGATTCGGTGAACACCGGGGAGCTGTTTTTT.

The genes are TRBV6-5 and TRBJ2-1; 8 nucleotides agree with TRBD2. Germline assignment: CDR1 MNHEY and CDR2 SVGAGI. The CDR3 spans 12 residues. J gave up 10 bases and V 10 bases, and 9 bases lay outside the gene matches. CDR3 sequence reads: CAIRGGKEEQFF. The DNA of the CDR3 is TGTGCCATCCGGGGGGGCAAGGAGGAGCAGTTCTTC.

This chain uses TRBV2 with TRBJ1-5; 10 nucleotides align to TRBD1. Looked up from germline, CDR1 is SNHLY and CDR2 is FYNNEI. V was pared by 6 bases and J by 5 bases, with 7 bases of the junction left unmatched. The CDR3 has 15 residues. In nucleotides, the CDR3 is TGTGCCAGCAGGGAGCTGACAGGGGGCGATCAGCCCCAGCATTTT. Its protein is CASRELTGGDQPQHF.